Shown below are 7 T cell receptor beta chains from a single sample sequenced in a study of Ad26.COV2.S vaccination and SARS-CoV-2 variants. Sequenced by immunoSEQ multiplex PCR; TCRdb stores in-frame clones only, minus some. The table records some 520,000 clones, 87% of them present only once. This sample's treatment: roughly 18 received Ad26.COV2.S at low or high dose, single or two shots; five or six received placebo; per-sample allocation not given. Collection of samples fell on day 63 after the first vaccine or placebo injection. The sequencing here drew on peripheral blood, taken in a trial of Ad26.COV2.S vaccine versus placebo. These receptors were taken from a person between 18 and 65 years old who received the Ad26.COV2.S COVID-19 vaccine or a placebo.

This clone was counted a few times. J is TRBJ2-5 and V is TRBV30; the D gene is possibly TRBD1 (5 bases). With 5 bases removed from V and 4 bases from J, the gap between germline ends came to 14 bases. CDR3 size: 13 residues. Per germline, CDR1 GTSNPN and CDR2 SVGIG (reference sequence). The CDR3 DNA reads as TGTGCCTGGGGACATCGGTTTGGAGAGACCCAGTACTTC. The encoded protein is CAWGHRFGETQYF.

This rearrangement joins TRBV7-8 to TRBJ2-7, with D unresolved. CDR1 is SGHVS, CDR2 FQNEAQ, per germline. The CDR3 runs 12 residues. V was cut by 0 bases and J by 6 bases, with 6 bases left in between. CDR3 nucleotide sequence: TGTGCCAGCAGCTTAGCCCGTCTCGAGCAGTACTTC. Translation: CASSLARLEQYF.

The DNA for the CDR3 is TGTGCCAGCAGTTTACAATCCCCCGGGACAGGGCGCTACAATGAGCAGTTCTTC. The encoded protein is CASSLQSPGTGRYNEQFF. The V and J genes are TRBV28 and TRBJ2-1; 9 bases align to TRBD1. The CDR3 runs to 18 residues. V lost 2 bases, J lost 3 bases, and 11 bases stayed unmatched. Looked up from germline, CDR1 is MDHEN and CDR2 is SYDVKM. Drawing the rest from reference TRBV28 and TRBJ2-1, the complete variable domain is DVKVTQSSRYLVKRTGEKVFLECVQDMDHENMFWYRQDPGLGLRLIYFSYDVKMKEKGDIPEGYSVSREKKERFSLILESASTNQTSMYLCASSLQSPGTGRYNEQFFGPGTRLTVL.

This sequence joins TRBV12-1 and TRBJ1-2; no check of the table's D call, TRBD1, against the DNA was made. TRBV12-1 is deemed a pseudogene. The CDR3 consists of 14 residues. CDR3 region: CASSSPRGNYGYTF. For the CDR3, the DNA is TGTGCCAGCAGCTCCCCCAGGGGGAACTATGGCTACACCTTC.

This rearrangement joins TRBV30 to TRBJ1-2; no clear D gene. Per the germline V gene, CDR1 is GTSNPN and CDR2 is SVGIG (reference sequence). Trimming took 8 bases from V and 3 from J, leaving 16 bases between them. CDR3 size: 13 residues. The CDR3 spells CALYSPEDYGYTF. DNA for the CDR3: TGTGCCCTATATTCCCCGGAGGACTATGGCTACACCTTC.

The J gene is TRBJ2-3, the V gene TRBV7-9; tentative D call: TRBD2 (5 bases). The V end lost 0 bases, the J end lost 1 base, and 5 bases lay between the germline ends. CDR3 length: 14 residues. Per the germline V gene, CDR1 is SEHNR and CDR2 is FQNEAQ (reference sequence). The CDR3 DNA reads as TGTGCCAGCAGCTTAGCGGGAGGCACAGATACGCAGTATTTT. This codes for CASSLAGGTDTQYF. Using reference TRBV7-9 and TRBJ2-3 for the parts outside the CDR3, the full variable domain is DTGVSQNPRHKITKRGQNVTFRCDPISEHNRLYWYRQTLGQGPEFLTYFQNEAQLEKSRLLSDRFSAERPKGSFSTLEIQRTEQGDSAMYLCASSLAGGTDTQYFGPGTRLTVL.

With respect to this clone: Other nucleotide sequences from this sample produce the same CDR3. The J gene is TRBJ2-7, the V gene TRBV18; D unresolved. This CDR3 spans 12 amino acids. The V gene lost 2 bases and the J gene lost 5 bases, with 7 bases spanning the gap. Germline V CDR1 and CDR2: KGHSH, LQKENI. Here the CDR3 DNA reads TGTGCCAGCTCACCATTTGGGGACGAGCAGTACTTC. Its translation is CASSPFGDEQYF.